This section outlines one T cell receptor beta chain sequence together with its context. These data belong to a study of T cell changes during pregnancy in multiple sclerosis. Produced via immunoSEQ multiplex PCR; TCRdb's table is partial and in-frame only. The sample lists around 67,000 clones; approximately 92% were seen once. This CDR3 contains 13 residues. Trimming took off 3 bases at V and 8 bases at J, with 12 bases between the two ends. Germline V lookup: CDR1 LNHDA, CDR2 SQIVND (reference sequence). The chain employs TRBV19 and TRBJ2-3, with a tentative D call TRBD2 (5 bases). The source of this sequence is a female donor with multiple sclerosis, enrolled in a pregnancy study. The material was peripheral blood, obtained in the first trimester of pregnancy. Written as DNA, the CDR3 is TGTGCCAGTAGTATGCCGCTAGCAACTACGCAGTATTTT. The encoded protein is CASSMPLATTQYF.